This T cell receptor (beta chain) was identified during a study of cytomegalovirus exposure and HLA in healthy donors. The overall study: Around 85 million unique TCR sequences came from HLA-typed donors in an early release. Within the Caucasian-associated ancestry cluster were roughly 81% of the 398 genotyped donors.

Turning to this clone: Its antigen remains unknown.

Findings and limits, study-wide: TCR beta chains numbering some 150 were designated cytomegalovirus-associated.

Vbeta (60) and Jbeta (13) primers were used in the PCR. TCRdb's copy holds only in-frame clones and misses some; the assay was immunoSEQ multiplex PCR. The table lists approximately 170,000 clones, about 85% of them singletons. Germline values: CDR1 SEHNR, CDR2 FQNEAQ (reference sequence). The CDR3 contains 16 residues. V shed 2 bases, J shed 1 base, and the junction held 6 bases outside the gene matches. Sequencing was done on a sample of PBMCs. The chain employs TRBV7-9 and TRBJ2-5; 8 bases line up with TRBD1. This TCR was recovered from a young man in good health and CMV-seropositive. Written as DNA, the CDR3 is TGTGCCAGCAGCTTAAGTACGACAGGGGTCCAAGAGACCCAGTACTTC. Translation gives CASSLSTTGVQETQYF.